This T cell receptor beta chain was recovered during a study of shared clonotypes between healthy human individuals (dated by TCRdb to the early 2020s). Study-level background: A few men and two women, aged 18 to 49 years, made up the cohort. Each donor's leukapheresis produced roughly between about 0.8 and 8.9 billion PBMCs. For each donor, three plates each were used for CD4 naive and CD4 memory, two plates were used for CD8 naive, and one plate was used for CD8 memory. To increase sequencing depth and limit assay-specific biases, TCR repertoire library preparation and sequencing were carried out by different laboratories using diverse techniques. The study deeply sequenced blood TCR repertoires of five healthy adults to estimate repertoire size and the extent of clonotype sharing between individuals. The study at large found these results: Naive subsets generally had larger estimated clonotype richness than memory subsets did. Around 5% of naive CD4, 3.5% of naive CD8, about 2.4% of memory CD4, and roughly 0.4% of memory CD8 clonotypes were shared across a few donors. The genetic and exposure-history diversity represented was limited by the small number of donors. Compared with non-shared clonotypes, clonotypes shared by all four sorted-subset donors had higher generation probabilities. Based on pairwise subsampling, the degree of clonotype sharing among donors was expected to be affected by sequencing depth. Incomplete sequencing was indicated by rarefaction of sorted-subset datasets, despite the large sequencing depth. Sampling was restricted to blood, and TCR repertoires in tissues likely differ from the TCR repertoires found in blood.

The donors were healthy, HIV-negative adults with no recently reported acute infections or vaccinations. Every donor was a Caucasian adult residing in Nashville, Tennessee, USA. CD4+ T cells were enriched by magnetic negative selection, after which naive cells were positively selected on CD45RA and the negative fraction was taken as the memory subset. Blood was obtained by leukapheresis, after which PBMCs were separated by Ficoll-Histopaque density gradient centrifugation and cryopreserved in liquid nitrogen vapor phase. Purity and quantity of every magnetically sorted T cell population were checked by analytical flow cytometry. Each sorted fraction had its genomic DNA isolated and then quantified by UV absorbance on a Nanodrop 2000c. Using the deep immunoSEQ assay, multiplex PCR amplified TCR CDR3 regions from genomic DNA. Extracted genomic DNA from each cell subset was distributed evenly across all wells of several immunoSEQ 96-well plates, and each plate was treated as a replicate. Each replicate PCR for sorted subsets received around 210 ng genomic DNA, equal to about 29,000 T cell genomes. Purified libraries were quantified with a Qubit 3.0 fluorometer, sized on a Bioanalyzer 2100, and re-quantified with the KAPA Library Quantification kit. Every immunoSEQ 96-well plate was sequenced on a separate single-read 150-cycle Illumina NextSeq 550 flow cell. Per the source publication's procedure: Because the immunoSEQ output included only junctional sequences and no quality scores, the filtering could not be the same as the filtering used for full-length reads. To assign V/J genes and CDR3, sequences were annotated using PyIR, a Python wrapper for IgBLAST v1.9, with IMGT germline references. Reads were filtered out if the reads had weak V/J assignments (E-value above 1e-6), no CDR3, stop codons, out-of-frame junctions, or ambiguous translated residues. V3J clonotypes were defined as sequences sharing the same inferred V gene, J gene, and CDR3 amino acid sequence. To compute the percentage overlap between repertoires, the number of shared unique clonotypes was divided by the size of the smaller repertoire. Richness of each repertoire was evaluated using RTK rarefaction, the Chao1 estimator, and Recon v2.1 estimates of unobserved clonotypes. Generation probabilities for all TCRbeta clonotypes obtained by the gDNA method from a few donors were computed using OLGA. In its TCRdb copy, this immuneACCESS table keeps in-frame sequences only and misses some clones. Where compared with another copy, unresolved V genes explain less than half of these, and the others have no known cause. The V and J calls and clone size were taken over from that table, and D and trimming were inferred from the DNA. Within this sample are about 2.4 million clones, with over 85% of them counted one time only. Approximately 0.37% of the sample is in the top ten clones.

V and J lose 5 bases and 7 bases, and a span of 21 bases separates them. Reading from cysteine to phenylalanine, the CDR3 counts 16 amino acids. Only the CDR3 region is kept as DNA, spanning 48 bases read in frame from base 1. The germline V gene sets CDR1 to MDHEN and CDR2 to SYDVKM. In the case of this clone: Its antigen target is currently unknown. Per-base qualities were not stored, and no clone one base away is much larger.

This sequence was found in a man younger than 35 in good health. Some clones in this sample may be carry-over from other donors' samples. Specimen: naive CD4+ T cells from PBMCs. The label giving this sample's cell subset or site can be read as: CD45RA+ positively selected. The chain couples TRBV28 to TRBJ2-1; perhaps TRBD1 is the D gene, with 6 bases matching. The nucleotides are TGTGCCAGCAGTACCCATGCCACTGGGGGCTATAATGAGCAGTTCTTC. Its product reads: CASSTHATGGYNEQFF.